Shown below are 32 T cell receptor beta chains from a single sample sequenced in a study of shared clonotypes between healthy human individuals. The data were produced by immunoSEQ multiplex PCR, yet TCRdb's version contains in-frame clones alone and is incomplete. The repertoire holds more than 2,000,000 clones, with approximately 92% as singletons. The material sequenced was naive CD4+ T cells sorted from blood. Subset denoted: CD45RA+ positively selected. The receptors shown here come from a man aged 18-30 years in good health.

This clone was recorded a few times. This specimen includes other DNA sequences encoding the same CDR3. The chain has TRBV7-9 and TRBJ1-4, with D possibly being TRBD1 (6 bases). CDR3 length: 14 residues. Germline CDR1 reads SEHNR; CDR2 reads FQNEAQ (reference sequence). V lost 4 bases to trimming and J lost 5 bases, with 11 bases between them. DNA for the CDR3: TGTGCCAGCAGCTCCGGACAGCCGAATGAAAAACTGTTTTTT. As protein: CASSSGQPNEKLFF.

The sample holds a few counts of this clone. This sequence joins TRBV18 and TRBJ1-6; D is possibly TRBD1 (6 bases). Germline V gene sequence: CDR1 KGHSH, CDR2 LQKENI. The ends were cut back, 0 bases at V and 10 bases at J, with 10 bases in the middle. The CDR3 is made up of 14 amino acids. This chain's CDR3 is CASSPPWTDSPLHF. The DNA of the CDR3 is TGTGCCAGCTCACCACCGTGGACAGACTCACCCCTCCACTTT. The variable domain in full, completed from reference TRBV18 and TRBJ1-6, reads NAGVMQNPRHLVRRRGQEARLRCSPMKGHSHVYWYRQLPEEGLKFMVYLQKENIIDESGMPKERFSAEFPKEGPSILRIQQVVRGDSAAYFCASSPPWTDSPLHFGNGTRLTVT.

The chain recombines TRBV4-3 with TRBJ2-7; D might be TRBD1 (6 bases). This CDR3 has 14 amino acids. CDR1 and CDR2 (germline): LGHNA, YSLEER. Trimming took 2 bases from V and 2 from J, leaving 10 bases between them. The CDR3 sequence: CASSQLQGTYEQYF. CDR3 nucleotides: TGCGCCAGCAGCCAACTGCAGGGGACCTACGAGCAGTACTTC.

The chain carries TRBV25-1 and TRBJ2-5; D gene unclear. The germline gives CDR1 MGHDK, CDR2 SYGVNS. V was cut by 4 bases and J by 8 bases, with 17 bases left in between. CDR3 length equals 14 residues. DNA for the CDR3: TGTGCCAGCAGTGTTGGGGAACGGAAGAGTACCCAGTACTTC. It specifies CASSVGERKSTQYF.

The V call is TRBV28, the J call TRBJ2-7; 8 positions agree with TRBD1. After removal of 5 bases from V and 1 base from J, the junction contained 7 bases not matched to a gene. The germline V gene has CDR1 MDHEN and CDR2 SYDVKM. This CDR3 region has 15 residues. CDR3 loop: CASSGSGTGSYEQYF. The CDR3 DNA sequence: TGTGCCAGCAGTGGTTCCGGGACAGGTTCCTACGAGCAGTACTTC.

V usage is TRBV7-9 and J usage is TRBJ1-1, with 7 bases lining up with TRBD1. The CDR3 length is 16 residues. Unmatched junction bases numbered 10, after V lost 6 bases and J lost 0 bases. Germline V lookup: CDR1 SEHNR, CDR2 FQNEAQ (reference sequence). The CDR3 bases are TGTGCCAGCAGATCGGGGCCGGGACAGTTGAACACTGAAGCTTTCTTT. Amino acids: CASRSGPGQLNTEAFF.

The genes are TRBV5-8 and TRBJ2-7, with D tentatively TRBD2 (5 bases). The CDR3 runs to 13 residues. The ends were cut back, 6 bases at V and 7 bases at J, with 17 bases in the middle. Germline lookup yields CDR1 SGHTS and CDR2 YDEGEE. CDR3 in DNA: TGTGCCAGCACGGCCGAGAACTCGGGAGAGCAGTACTTC. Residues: CASTAENSGEQYF.

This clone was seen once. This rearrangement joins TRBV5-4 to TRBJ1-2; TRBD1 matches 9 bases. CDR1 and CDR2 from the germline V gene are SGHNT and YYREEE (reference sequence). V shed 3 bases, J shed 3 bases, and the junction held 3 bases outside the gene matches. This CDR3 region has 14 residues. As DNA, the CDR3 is TGTGCCAGCAGCTGGGGGGACAGGGACTATGGCTACACCTTC. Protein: CASSWGDRDYGYTF.

The CDR3 DNA is TGTGCCATCAGTGATAATTTCTGGGAGACCCAGTACTTC. It encodes CAISDNFWETQYF. V and J are TRBV10-3 and TRBJ2-5, with D uncertain. Germline V gives CDR1 ENHRY, CDR2 SYGVKD. Trimming left V 3 bases short and J 5 bases short, with 10 bases between. This CDR3 has 13 residues.

The CDR3 DNA sequence: TGTGCCAGCGTCCAGGGCTCCTACGAGCAGTACTTC. It translates to CASVQGSYEQYF. V usage is TRBV2 and J usage is TRBJ2-7; weak D call: TRBD1 (5 bases). The germline V gene encodes CDR1 SNHLY and CDR2 FYNNEI. The CDR3 has 12 amino acids. With 8 bases removed from V and 0 bases from J, the gap between germline ends came to 8 bases.

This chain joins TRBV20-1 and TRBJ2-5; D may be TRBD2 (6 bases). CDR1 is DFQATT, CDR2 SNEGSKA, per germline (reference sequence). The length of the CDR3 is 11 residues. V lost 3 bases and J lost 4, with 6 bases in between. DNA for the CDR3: TGCAGTGCTAGCGGGAGAGAGACCCAGTACTTC. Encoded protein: CSASGRETQYF.

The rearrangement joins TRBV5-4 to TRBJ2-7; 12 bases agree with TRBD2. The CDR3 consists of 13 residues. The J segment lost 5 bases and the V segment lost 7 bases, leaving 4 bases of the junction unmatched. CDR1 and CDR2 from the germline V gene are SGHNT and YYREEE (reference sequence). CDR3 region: CASRLAGDHEQYF. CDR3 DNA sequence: TGTGCCAGCCGACTAGCGGGAGACCACGAGCAGTACTTC. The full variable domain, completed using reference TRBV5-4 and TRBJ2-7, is ETGVTQSPTHLIKTRGQQVTLRCSSQSGHNTVSWYQQALGQGPQFIFQYYREEENGRGNFPPRFSGLQFPNYSSELNVNALELDDSALYLCASRLAGDHEQYFGPGTRLTVT.

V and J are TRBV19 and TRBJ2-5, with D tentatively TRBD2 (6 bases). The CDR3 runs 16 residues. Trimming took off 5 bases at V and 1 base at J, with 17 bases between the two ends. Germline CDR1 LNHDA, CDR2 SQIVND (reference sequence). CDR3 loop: CASSVGGTSFQETQYF. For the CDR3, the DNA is TGTGCCAGTAGTGTGGGCGGGACGTCATTCCAAGAGACCCAGTACTTC.

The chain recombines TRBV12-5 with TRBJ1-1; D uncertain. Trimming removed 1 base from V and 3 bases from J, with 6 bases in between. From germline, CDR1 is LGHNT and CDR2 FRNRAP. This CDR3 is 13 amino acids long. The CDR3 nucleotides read TGTGCTAGTGGTTTGGGGTTGGACACTGAAGCTTTCTTT. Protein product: CASGLGLDTEAFF.

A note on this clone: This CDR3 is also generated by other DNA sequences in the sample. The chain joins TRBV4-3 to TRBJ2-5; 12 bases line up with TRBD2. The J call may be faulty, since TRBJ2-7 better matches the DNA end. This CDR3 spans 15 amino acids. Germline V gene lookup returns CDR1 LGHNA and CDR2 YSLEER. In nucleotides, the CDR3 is TGCGCCAGCAGCCAAGAGACTAGCGGGAGTCACGAGCAGTACTTC. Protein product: CASSQETSGSHEQYF.

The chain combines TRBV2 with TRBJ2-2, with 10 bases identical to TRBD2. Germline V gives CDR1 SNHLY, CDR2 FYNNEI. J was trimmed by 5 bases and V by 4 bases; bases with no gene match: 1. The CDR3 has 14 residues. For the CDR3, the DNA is TGTGCCAGCAGTGCACTAGCGGGGACCGGGGAGCTGTTTTTT. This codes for CASSALAGTGELFF.

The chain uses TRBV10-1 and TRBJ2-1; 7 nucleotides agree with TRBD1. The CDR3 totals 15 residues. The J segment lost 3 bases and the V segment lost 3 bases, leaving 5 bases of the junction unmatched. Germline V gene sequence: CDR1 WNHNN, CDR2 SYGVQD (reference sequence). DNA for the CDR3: TGCGCCAGCAGTGAAGGTCAGGGGGACTACAATGAGCAGTTCTTC. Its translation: CASSEGQGDYNEQFF.

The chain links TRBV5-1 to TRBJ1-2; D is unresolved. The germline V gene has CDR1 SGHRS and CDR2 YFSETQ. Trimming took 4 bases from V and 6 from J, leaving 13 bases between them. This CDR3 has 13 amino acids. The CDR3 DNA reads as TGCGCCAGCAGCCTGGAGGGTGGCCATGGCTACACCTTC. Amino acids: CASSLEGGHGYTF.

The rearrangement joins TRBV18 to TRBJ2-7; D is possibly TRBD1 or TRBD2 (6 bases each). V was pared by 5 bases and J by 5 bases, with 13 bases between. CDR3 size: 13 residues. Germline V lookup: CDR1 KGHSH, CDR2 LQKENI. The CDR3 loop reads CASSTGGPDEQYF. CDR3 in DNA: TGTGCCAGCTCAACCGGGGGCCCGGACGAGCAGTACTTC.

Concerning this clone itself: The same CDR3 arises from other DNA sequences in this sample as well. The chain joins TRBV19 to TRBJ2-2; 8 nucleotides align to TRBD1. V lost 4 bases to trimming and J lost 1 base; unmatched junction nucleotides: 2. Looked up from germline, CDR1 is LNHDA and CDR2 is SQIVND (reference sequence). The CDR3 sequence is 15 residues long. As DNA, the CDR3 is TGTGCCAGTAGTACAGGGACAGGGAACACCGGGGAGCTGTTTTTT. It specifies CASSTGTGNTGELFF.

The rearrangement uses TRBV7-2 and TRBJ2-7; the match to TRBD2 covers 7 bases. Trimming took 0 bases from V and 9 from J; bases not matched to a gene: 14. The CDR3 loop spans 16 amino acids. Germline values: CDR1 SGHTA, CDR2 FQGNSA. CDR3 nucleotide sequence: TGTGCCAGCAGCTTAGCCTATGTCGGGCGGGAGTTTGCGCAGTACTTC. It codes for CASSLAYVGREFAQYF.

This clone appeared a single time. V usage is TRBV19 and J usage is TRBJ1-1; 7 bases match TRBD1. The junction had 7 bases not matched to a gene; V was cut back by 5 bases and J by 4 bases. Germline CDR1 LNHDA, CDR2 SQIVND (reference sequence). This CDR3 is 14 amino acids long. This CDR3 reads CASSANTGATEAFF. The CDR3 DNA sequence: TGTGCCAGTAGTGCCAATACAGGGGCCACTGAAGCTTTCTTT.

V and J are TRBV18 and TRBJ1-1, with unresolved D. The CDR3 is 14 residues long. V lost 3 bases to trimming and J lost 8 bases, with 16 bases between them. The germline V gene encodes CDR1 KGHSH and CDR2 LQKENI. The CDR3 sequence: CASSPSARGWEAFF. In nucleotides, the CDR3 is TGTGCCAGCTCACCCTCTGCGCGAGGGTGGGAAGCTTTCTTT. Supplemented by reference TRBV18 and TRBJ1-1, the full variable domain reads NAGVMQNPRHLVRRRGQEARLRCSPMKGHSHVYWYRQLPEEGLKFMVYLQKENIIDESGMPKERFSAEFPKEGPSILRIQQVVRGDSAAYFCASSPSARGWEAFFGQGTRLTVV.

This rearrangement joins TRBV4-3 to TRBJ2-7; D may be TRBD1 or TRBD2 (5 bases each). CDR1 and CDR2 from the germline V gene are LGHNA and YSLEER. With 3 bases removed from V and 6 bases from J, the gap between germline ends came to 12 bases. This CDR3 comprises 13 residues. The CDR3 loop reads CASSHGGNGEQYF. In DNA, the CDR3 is TGCGCCAGCAGCCATGGGGGTAATGGCGAGCAGTACTTC.

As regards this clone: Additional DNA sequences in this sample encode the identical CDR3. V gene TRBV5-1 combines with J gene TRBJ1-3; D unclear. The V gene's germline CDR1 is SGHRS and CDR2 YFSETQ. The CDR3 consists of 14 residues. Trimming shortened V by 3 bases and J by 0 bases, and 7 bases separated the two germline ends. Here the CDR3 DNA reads TGCGCCAGCAGCTCGGGAGTCTCTGGAAACACCATATATTTT. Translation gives CASSSGVSGNTIYF.

CDR3 bases: TGTGCTAGTGGTTCGAGTGCCGGGACAGCAGGACGAGAGACCCAGTACTTC. Translated: CASGSSAGTAGRETQYF. The chain links TRBV12-5 to TRBJ2-5, with TRBD1 matching 7 bases. The CDR3 length is 17 residues. V lost 4 bases and J lost 4; bases outside the gene matches: 15. CDR1 LGHNT and CDR2 FRNRAP come from the germline V gene.

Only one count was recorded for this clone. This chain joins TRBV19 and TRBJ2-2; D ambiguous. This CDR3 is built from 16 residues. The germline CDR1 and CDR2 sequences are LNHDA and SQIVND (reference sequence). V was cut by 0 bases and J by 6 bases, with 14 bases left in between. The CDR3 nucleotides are TGTGCCAGTAGTATAGAACAGAGGCTTACCGCCGGGGAGCTGTTTTTT. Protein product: CASSIEQRLTAGELFF.

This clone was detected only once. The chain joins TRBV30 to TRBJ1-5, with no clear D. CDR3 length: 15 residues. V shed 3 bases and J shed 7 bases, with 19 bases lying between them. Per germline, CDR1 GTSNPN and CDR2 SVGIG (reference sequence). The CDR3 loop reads CAWSRDPGAGQPQHF. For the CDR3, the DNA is TGTGCCTGGAGCCGCGACCCAGGTGCTGGGCAGCCCCAGCATTTT.

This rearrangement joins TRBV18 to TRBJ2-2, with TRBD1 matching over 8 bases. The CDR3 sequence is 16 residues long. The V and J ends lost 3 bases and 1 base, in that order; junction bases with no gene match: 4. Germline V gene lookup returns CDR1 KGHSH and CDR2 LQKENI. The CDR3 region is CASSPSGTGNTGELFF. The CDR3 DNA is TGTGCCAGCTCACCGTCCGGGACAGGGAACACCGGGGAGCTGTTTTTT.

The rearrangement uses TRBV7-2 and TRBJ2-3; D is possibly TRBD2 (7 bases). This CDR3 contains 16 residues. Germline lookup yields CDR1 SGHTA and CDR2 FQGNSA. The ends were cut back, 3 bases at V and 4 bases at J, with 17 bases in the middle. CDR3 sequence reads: CASSLVGRGGADTQYF. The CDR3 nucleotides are TGTGCCAGCAGCTTGGTGGGTAGGGGGGGCGCAGATACGCAGTATTTT.

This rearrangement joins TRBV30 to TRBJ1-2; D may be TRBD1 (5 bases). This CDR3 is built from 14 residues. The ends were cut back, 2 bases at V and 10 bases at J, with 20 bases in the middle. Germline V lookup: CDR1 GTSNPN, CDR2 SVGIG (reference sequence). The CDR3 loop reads CAWSPPGPNGDYTF. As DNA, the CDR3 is TGTGCCTGGAGTCCTCCGGGACCCAACGGTGACTACACCTTC.

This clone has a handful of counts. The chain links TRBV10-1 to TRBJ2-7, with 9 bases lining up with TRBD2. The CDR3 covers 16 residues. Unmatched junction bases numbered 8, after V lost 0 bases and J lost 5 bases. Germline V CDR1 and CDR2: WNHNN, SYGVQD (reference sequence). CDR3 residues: CASSESGGSGRHEQYF. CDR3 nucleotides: TGCGCCAGCAGTGAGTCGGGTGGTAGCGGGAGACACGAGCAGTACTTC.